This T cell receptor beta chain stems from a study of T-cell reconstitution after alpha-beta-depleted transplantation in children. Preparing the TCRbeta library involved the use of unique molecular identifiers. A single record per CDR3 protein comes from TCRdb applying MiXCR to the PCR reads. Altogether a few hundred thousand distinct CDR3 sequences are present, 9.9% being singletons, with the ten largest covering around 10%. V gave up 0 bases and J gave up 3 bases, with 5 bases separating them. CDR1 and CDR2 from the germline V gene are DFQATT and SNEGSKA (reference sequence). The CDR3 has 12 amino acids.

The sequence came from a human donor who donated a stem cell graft to a child with SCID. This chain connects TRBV20-1 to TRBJ1-1; D uncertain. The sequencing used PBMCs from the stem cell graft donor, collected from the stem cell graft. The CDR3 DNA sequence: TGCAGTGCTAGAGAGAGGTACACTGAAGCTTTCTTT. Encoded protein: CSARERYTEAFF.